Shown below are 7 T cell receptor beta chains from a single sample sequenced in a study of molecular identifiers for immune sequencing clone quantification. TCRdb re-derived calls from the PCR reads in MiXCR, one entry per CDR3 protein. Of 250,000 to 400,000 distinct CDR3 sequences in the sample, roughly 23% are singletons; the top ten hold approximately 0.85%. Input material: naive CD8+ T cells from blood, with Jurkat cell RNA spiked in. Noted subset: FACS-sorted CD8+CD4-CCR7+CD45RA+ naive T cells. The source is a human donor in good health. Some libraries in this study had Jurkat cell RNA spiked in.

To note about this clonotype: This may be a read error, as it is one base from a much larger clone. This sequence joins TRBV25-1 and TRBJ1-1; D is possibly TRBD1 (6 bases). CDR3 length: 16 amino acids. Germline-derived CDR1 and CDR2 are MGHDK and SYGVNS. DNA of the CDR3: TGTGCCGGCAGTAATTTCGGACGGGACATGAACACTGAAGCTTTCTTT. Translation gives CAGSNFGRDMNTEAFF.

This clonotype was recorded a few times. The rearrangement links TRBV7-6 to TRBJ2-1, with 9 bases lining up with TRBD2. Losses at the gene ends were 1 base for V and 7 bases for J; bases not matched to a gene: 8. CDR1 and CDR2 (germline): SGHVS, FNYEAQ. This CDR3 is 16 amino acids long. CDR3 amino acids: CASSLVAGGLSNEQFF. CDR3 sequence (DNA): TGTGCCAGCAGCTTAGTCGCGGGGGGGCTAAGTAATGAGCAGTTCTTC.

About this clonotype: A read error may explain this, as a much larger clone is one base away. This rearrangement joins TRBV6-5 to TRBJ2-7; D is unclear. V gave up 3 bases and J gave up 0 bases, with 6 bases separating them. This CDR3 region has 13 residues. CDR1 is MNHEY and CDR2 is SVGAGI in the germline V gene. CDR3 in amino acids: CASSYSNSYEQYF. CDR3 in DNA: TGTGCCAGCAGTTATAGCAACTCCTACGAGCAGTACTTC.

The rearrangement uses TRBV25-1 and TRBJ2-5; TRBD2 aligns across 7 bases. Losses at the gene ends were 3 bases for V and 3 bases for J; bases not matched to a gene: 13. CDR3 size: 17 residues. Germline CDR1 is MGHDK and CDR2 is SYGVNS. DNA for the CDR3: TGTGCCAGCAGTGAGACTAGCTGGCGGGAGTTTGAAGAGACCCAGTACTTC. It is translated as CASSETSWREFEETQYF.

This clonotype showed up just a few times. V usage is TRBV20-1 and J usage is TRBJ2-7, with D unclear. Germline loops: CDR1 DFQATT, CDR2 SNEGSKA (reference sequence). CDR3 length equals 13 residues. Trimming cost V 6 bases and J 6 bases, with 18 bases left between them. The CDR3 sequence: CSAAQHNTGEQYF. The CDR3 bases are TGCAGTGCGGCACAACACAATACGGGCGAGCAGTACTTC.

The gene calls are TRBV20-1 and TRBJ2-7; 13 nucleotides align to TRBD2. Trimming at V came to 6 bases and at J to 2 bases, leaving 13 bases not matched to a gene. The CDR3 loop spans 17 amino acids. Germline V gives CDR1 DFQATT, CDR2 SNEGSKA (reference sequence). CDR3 residues: CSANTAYTSGRAYEQYF. CDR3 DNA sequence: TGCAGTGCGAATACAGCTTACACTAGCGGGAGGGCCTACGAGCAGTACTTC.

This clonotype was found many times. V usage is TRBV6-2 or TRBV6-3 and J usage is TRBJ1-1, with TRBD1 matching over 8 bases. The junction had 7 bases not matched to a gene; V was cut back by 6 bases and J by 4 bases. Germline V gene data show CDR1 as MNHEY and CDR2 as SVGEGT. The CDR3 spans 14 residues. CDR3 residues: CASSLTQGATEAFF. Here the CDR3 DNA reads TGTGCCAGCAGCCTAACGCAGGGGGCCACTGAAGCTTTCTTT.